The TCR beta chain described here comes from a study of cytomegalovirus exposure and HLA in healthy donors. Turning to the study itself: Both the roughly 120 validation repertoires and the roughly 640 first-cohort repertoires used the same platform, as reported by a later analysis.

General study findings and limits: Subsequent analysis of the approximately 110 validation repertoires found a tendency for first-cohort TCR clusters to co-occur. CMV antigen specificity was confirmed in vitro for three CMV-associated chains.

Comments on this clone: Its antigen is unknown.

The donors formed part of the approximately 130-subject validation cohort, distinct from the roughly 670-subject first cohort. The assay was immunoSEQ multiplex PCR, and TCRdb's table has in-frame clones only and misses some. Here the sample spans 55,000 to 70,000 clones, 90% to 95% being singletons. This clonotype was obtained from a man between 18 and 29 years old in good health and CMV-seronegative. The sequenced material came from PBMCs.

The CDR3 nucleotides are TGCGCCAGCAGCCAAGACCAACAGCGGGACCCCTACAATGAGCAGTTCTTC. This encodes CASSQDQQRDPYNEQFF. V gene TRBV4-1 combines with J gene TRBJ2-1; 7 bases line up with TRBD2. V was pared by 0 bases and J by 2 bases, with 7 bases of the junction left unmatched. CDR3 length: 17 residues. Germline CDR1 MGHRA, CDR2 YSYEKL.